The 20 T cell receptor beta chains given below trace back to one sample, sequenced in a study of T cells after somatic rescue of genetic block. Repertoires were generated with immunoSEQ multiplex PCR, while TCRdb's copy carries only in-frame clones and drops some. The data contain more than 12,000 clones, under 80% of them singletons. Sequencing input: peripheral blood mononuclear cells (PBMCs). The source is a young man.

This clone is categorized as medium-sized. The chain couples TRBV9 to TRBJ2-1; D not certain. Trimming removed 4 bases from V and 0 bases from J, with 14 bases in between. CDR1 and CDR2 from the germline V gene are SGDLS and YYNGEE. The CDR3 runs 16 residues. CDR3 nucleotide sequence: TGTGCCAGCAGCCCCAGTGGGTCTAGCTCCTACAATGAGCAGTTCTTC. This sequence encodes CASSPSGSSSYNEQFF.

The rearrangement links TRBV6-6 to TRBJ1-1; D gene ambiguous. The CDR3 runs to 14 residues. The germline V gene encodes CDR1 MNHNY and CDR2 SVGAGI (reference sequence). V was pared by 2 bases and J by 1 base, with 8 bases between. CDR3 nucleotides: TGTGCCAGCAGTTACGGGCTCCCGAACACTGAAGCTTTCTTT. Translating gives CASSYGLPNTEAFF.

The V and J genes are TRBV28 and TRBJ1-5; D is unclear. Germline V CDR1 and CDR2: MDHEN, SYDVKM. This CDR3 has 11 amino acids. V was pared by 3 bases and J by 6 bases, with 3 bases between. As DNA, the CDR3 is TGTGCCAGCAGTTTTTCTCAGCCCCAGCATTTT. Translated: CASSFSQPQHF. Drawing the rest from reference TRBV28 and TRBJ1-5, the complete variable domain is DVKVTQSSRYLVKRTGEKVFLECVQDMDHENMFWYRQDPGLGLRLIYFSYDVKMKEKGDIPEGYSVSREKKERFSLILESASTNQTSMYLCASSFSQPQHFGDGTRLSIL.

The rearrangement links TRBV19 to TRBJ2-2; tentatively, D is TRBD2 (6 bases). CDR1 and CDR2 (germline): LNHDA, SQIVND (reference sequence). The CDR3 totals 15 residues. Trimming removed 3 bases from V and 4 bases from J, with 12 bases in between. The CDR3 here is CASSIFGGGTGELFF. DNA for the CDR3: TGTGCCAGTAGTATTTTCGGGGGAGGCACCGGGGAGCTGTTTTTT.

The J gene is TRBJ2-3, the V gene TRBV6-1; a possible D gene is TRBD2 (5 bases). This CDR3 spans 17 amino acids. Germline V CDR1 and CDR2: MNHNS, SASEGT. The V end lost 1 base, the J end lost 4 bases, and 18 bases lay between the germline ends. The CDR3 here is CASSEVTGLRAADTQYF. CDR3 sequence (DNA): TGTGCCAGCAGTGAAGTAACTGGGTTGAGGGCGGCAGATACGCAGTATTTT.

This CDR3 is CASSTRRGSSYEQYF. CDR3 DNA sequence: TGTGCCAGCAGCACCAGACGTGGGAGCTCCTACGAGCAGTACTTC. The chain carries TRBV7-3 and TRBJ2-7, with D maybe TRBD2 (5 bases). CDR1 is SGHTA and CDR2 is FQGTGA in the germline V gene. V was cut by 5 bases and J by 0 bases, with 14 bases left in between. The CDR3 consists of 15 residues.

The rearrangement uses TRBV27 and TRBJ1-4; 7 bases fit TRBD1. CDR1 is MNHEY, CDR2 SMNVEV, per germline (reference sequence). V dropped 6 bases and J dropped 7; count of bases not matched to a gene: 8. The CDR3 has 14 amino acids. CDR3 protein: CASSRGTAVEKLFF. The CDR3 DNA reads as TGTGCCAGCAGCCGCGGGACAGCTGTTGAAAAACTGTTTTTT.

J is TRBJ2-5 and V is TRBV5-1; no clear D gene. Matching the DNA end better, TRBJ2-7 makes the J call doubtful. The germline CDR1 and CDR2 sequences are SGHRS and YFSETQ. The CDR3 consists of 13 residues. The CDR3 bases are TGCGCCAGCAGCCCCCTTAGTGCCTACGAGCAGTACTTC. Amino acids: CASSPLSAYEQYF.

The chain links TRBV6-6 to TRBJ2-1; either TRBD1 or TRBD2 may fit D (7 bases each). The CDR3 has 15 residues. V gave up 6 bases and J gave up 7 bases, with 19 bases separating them. The V gene's germline CDR1 is MNHNY and CDR2 SVGAGI (reference sequence). The CDR3 loop is CASRGGGGNMNEQFF. In DNA form, the CDR3 reads TGTGCCAGCAGGGGGGGAGGGGGCAATATGAATGAGCAGTTCTTC.

The J gene is TRBJ1-4, the V gene TRBV6-1, with 7 bases matching TRBD1. V lost 7 bases to trimming and J lost 4 bases; unmatched junction nucleotides: 6. This CDR3 comprises 14 residues. CDR1 is MNHNS, CDR2 SASEGT, per germline. The CDR3 nucleotides are TGTGCCAGCATCCAGGGGGGCGGTAATGAAAAACTGTTTTTT. As protein: CASIQGGGNEKLFF.

This clone occurred a few times. The chain is built from TRBV19 and TRBJ2-5; D is unresolved. The V gene lost 6 bases and the J gene lost 2 bases, with 7 bases spanning the gap. CDR3 size: 12 residues. CDR1 and CDR2 (germline): LNHDA, SQIVND (reference sequence). DNA for the CDR3: TGTGCCAGTAGGGGCCAGCAAGAGACCCAGTACTTC. Translated: CASRGQQETQYF.

The chain employs TRBV7-2 and TRBJ2-5; 7 nucleotides match TRBD2. J lost 5 bases, V lost 2 bases, and 2 bases had no gene match. Germline CDR1 SGHTA, CDR2 FQGNSA. The length of the CDR3 is 13 residues. The CDR3 sequence: CASSLWGGETQYF. The CDR3 DNA is TGTGCCAGCAGCTTATGGGGGGGTGAGACCCAGTACTTC.

This clone was detected a few times. The V and J genes are TRBV6-5 and TRBJ1-1, with D possibly TRBD1 on 5 matching bases. The V end was cut by 8 bases, the J end by 13 bases, with 20 bases between. Germline assignment: CDR1 MNHEY and CDR2 SVGAGI. This CDR3 spans 12 amino acids. CDR3 amino acids: CASWTSSLGVFF. CDR3 nucleotide sequence: TGTGCCAGCTGGACATCTTCACTTGGGGTTTTCTTT.

The rearrangement joins TRBV11-3 to TRBJ2-1, with TRBD2 matching 8 bases. This CDR3 contains 14 residues. Germline CDR1 reads SGHNT; CDR2 reads YENEEA. The J segment lost 7 bases and the V segment lost 2 bases, leaving 4 bases of the junction unmatched. The CDR3 region is CASSLPGLGNEQFF. The CDR3 nucleotides read TGTGCCAGCAGCTTACCGGGACTAGGGAATGAGCAGTTCTTC. Full variable domain (outside the CDR3, taken from reference TRBV11-3 and TRBJ2-1): EAGVVQSPRYKIIEKKQPVAFWCNPISGHNTLYWYLQNLGQGPELLIRYENEEAVDDSQLPKDRFSAERLKGVDSTLKIQPAELGDSAVYLCASSLPGLGNEQFFGPGTRLTVL.

The rearrangement links TRBV2 to TRBJ2-2, with a tentative D call TRBD1 (5 bases). V dropped 6 bases and J dropped 8 bases, with 13 bases sitting between them. The CDR3 spans 13 residues. CDR1 is SNHLY, CDR2 FYNNEI, per germline. CDR3 loop: CASSPTGIGELFF. CDR3 nucleotides: TGTGCCAGCAGCCCTACAGGAATAGGGGAGCTGTTTTTT.

The rearrangement links TRBV5-1 to TRBJ2-7; the D gene is possibly TRBD1 (6 bases). Germline values: CDR1 SGHRS, CDR2 YFSETQ. CDR3 length: 14 residues. Trimming cost V 4 bases and J 3 bases, with 14 bases left between them. CDR3 sequence (DNA): TGCGCCAGCAGCACGTCGACAGGTAACTACGAGCAGTACTTC. Protein product: CASSTSTGNYEQYF.

This clone was observed a few times. The chain is built from TRBV6-5 and TRBJ2-7, with D possibly TRBD2 on 5 matching bases. The CDR3 spans 14 residues. The germline V gene has CDR1 MNHEY and CDR2 SVGAGI. Deletions cut 7 bases from V and 1 base from J, with 14 bases between. The CDR3 DNA is TGTGCCAGCAACCCTCGGGATTATTCCTACGAGCAGTACTTC. As protein: CASNPRDYSYEQYF.

The gene calls are TRBV27 and TRBJ2-1; the match to TRBD2 covers 11 bases. The germline CDR1 and CDR2 sequences are MNHEY and SMNVEV (reference sequence). This CDR3 is built from 16 residues. With 5 bases clipped from V and 8 bases from J, the junction kept 11 bases outside the gene matches. The CDR3 DNA reads TGTGCCAGCAGTGCCCGGGCTAGCGGGAGGATCGATGAGCAGTTCTTC. Its translation: CASSARASGRIDEQFF.

The V call is TRBV6-6, the J call TRBJ2-7; perhaps TRBD2 as D (5 bases). Germline values: CDR1 MNHNY, CDR2 SVGAGI (reference sequence). There are 15 residues in the CDR3. Trimming pared 2 bases from V and 3 bases from J, leaving 14 bases between. The CDR3 DNA follows: TGTGCCAGCAGTTACAGGCAGCCCCGGGGCTACGAGCAGTACTTC. Translated, it gives CASSYRQPRGYEQYF.

V usage is TRBV4-2 and J usage is TRBJ1-4; D not resolved. Germline V gene lookup returns CDR1 LGHNA and CDR2 YNFKEQ. Trimming cost V 6 bases and J 6 bases, with 17 bases left between them. The CDR3 runs 15 residues. The CDR3 DNA follows: TGTGCCAGCAGAAAGAGGGAGGGTGGAGATGAAAAACTGTTTTTT. Protein sequence: CASRKREGGDEKLFF.